Shown below are 25 T cell receptor beta chains from a single sample sequenced in a study of T-cell reconstitution after alpha-beta-depleted transplantation in children. Unique molecular identifiers were incorporated during preparation of the TCRbeta library. TCRdb re-called the PCR reads with MiXCR, one entry per CDR3 protein. Among approximately 98,000 distinct CDR3 sequences, about 6% were seen once, and the ten largest hold roughly 24%. Sequenced here: PBMCs, mostly from graft donor cells, sampled 360 days after TCRalphabeta/CD19-depleted stem cell transplant. All receptors derive from a male patient under 10 years old who had a stem cell transplant for acute lymphoblastic leukemia, so the T cells may come from the graft donor.

This clonotype was seen many times. The chain links TRBV9 to TRBJ1-1; D not resolved. The CDR3 totals 14 residues. With 0 bases removed from V and 4 bases from J, the gap between germline ends came to 10 bases. Looked up from germline, CDR1 is SGDLS and CDR2 is YYNGEE. In DNA, the CDR3 is TGTGCCAGCAGCGTAGGGGGTAGACCCACTGAAGCTTTCTTT. As protein: CASSVGGRPTEAFF.

This clonotype was recorded at least ten times. CDR3 coding DNA: TGTGCCATCATGGGGACACCTTCCTACGAGCAGTACTTC. Its protein is CAIMGTPSYEQYF. The chain couples TRBV10-3 to TRBJ2-7, with TRBD1 as a possible D gene (6 bases). CDR1 and CDR2 (germline): ENHRY, SYGVKD. This CDR3 has 13 residues. Trimming took 7 bases from V and 1 from J, leaving 11 bases between them.

This clonotype was counted only a few times. The chain has TRBV4-2 and TRBJ2-3; a possible D gene is TRBD1 (6 bases). The CDR3 contains 17 residues. Trimming took off 3 bases at V and 4 bases at J, with 20 bases between the two ends. Germline CDR1 reads LGHNA; CDR2 reads YNFKEQ. The CDR3 reads CASSQRFRDQGPDTQYF. As DNA, the CDR3 is TGTGCCAGCAGCCAGCGATTCCGGGACCAGGGGCCAGATACGCAGTATTTT.

Only a few counts were recorded for this clonotype. The chain's CDR3 is CASSQGRGTYEQYF. In nucleotides, the CDR3 is TGCGCCAGCAGCCAAGGGAGGGGGACCTACGAGCAGTACTTC. V is TRBV4-3 and J is TRBJ2-7; either TRBD1 or TRBD2 may supply D (6 bases each). This CDR3 is built from 14 residues. From germline, CDR1 is LGHNA and CDR2 YSLEER. Trimming removed 1 base at V and 2 bases at J, with 9 bases between.

The sample holds many counts of this clonotype. This sequence joins TRBV18 and TRBJ2-7; 8 bases match TRBD1. The J segment lost 0 bases and the V segment lost 0 bases, leaving 1 base of the junction unmatched. This CDR3 contains 15 residues. Germline-derived CDR1 and CDR2 are KGHSH and LQKENI. CDR3 sequence: CASSPPTGASYEQYF. CDR3 DNA sequence: TGTGCCAGCTCACCACCGACAGGGGCCTCCTACGAGCAGTACTTC. Filled out from reference TRBV18 and TRBJ2-7, the complete variable domain reads NAGVMQNPRHLVRRRGQEARLRCSPMKGHSHVYWYRQLPEEGLKFMVYLQKENIIDESGMPKERFSAEFPKEGPSILRIQQVVRGDSAAYFCASSPPTGASYEQYFGPGTRLTVT.

The chain recombines TRBV3-1 with TRBJ2-4, with 14 bases lining up with TRBD2. V shed 1 base and J 4 bases; nucleotides not matched to a gene: 9. CDR3 size: 19 residues. Germline lookup yields CDR1 LGHDT and CDR2 YNNKEL (reference sequence). Written as DNA, the CDR3 is TGTGCCAGCAGCCAAGTCGTAACCGGGACTAGCGGGAGTAAAAACATTCAGTACTTC. It is translated as CASSQVVTGTSGSKNIQYF.

The sample holds many counts of this clonotype. The chain recombines TRBV4-3 with TRBJ2-7; D may match TRBD1 or TRBD2 (5 bases each). This CDR3 contains 14 residues. CDR1 is LGHNA, CDR2 YSLEER, per germline. V lost 0 bases to trimming and J lost 5 bases, with 11 bases between them. This chain's CDR3 is CASSQEGVGDEQYF. In DNA, the CDR3 is TGCGCCAGCAGCCAAGAGGGGGTTGGGGACGAGCAGTACTTC.

At least ten counts were recorded for this clonotype. This chain links TRBV7-6 with TRBJ1-3, with a weak D call TRBD1 (5 bases). V lost 5 bases, J lost 2 bases, and 22 bases lay in between. The CDR3 loop spans 18 amino acids. Looked up from germline, CDR1 is SGHVS and CDR2 is FNYEAQ. The CDR3 protein is CASSPARGPQPPGNTIYF. DNA for the CDR3: TGTGCCAGCAGCCCGGCGAGGGGACCTCAACCCCCTGGAAACACCATATATTTT.

In this sample, this clonotype turned up many times. This rearrangement joins TRBV5-1 to TRBJ2-3; D possibly matches TRBD1 or TRBD2 (6 bases each). CDR1 SGHRS and CDR2 YFSETQ come from the germline V gene. The ends were cut back, 3 bases at V and 2 bases at J, with 7 bases in the middle. CDR3 length equals 13 residues. The CDR3 DNA follows: TGCGCCAGCAGCTCGGGGGCCACAGATACGCAGTATTTT. Translating gives CASSSGATDTQYF. Complete variable domain (other parts from reference TRBV5-1 and TRBJ2-3): KAGVTQTPRYLIKTRGQQVTLSCSPISGHRSVSWYQQTPGQGLQFLFEYFSETQRNKGNFPGRFSGRQFSNSRSEMNVSTLELGDSALYLCASSSGATDTQYFGPGTRLTVL.

This clonotype was observed a handful of times. The chain combines TRBV6-1 with TRBJ2-3; D gene unclear. The V end was cut by 2 bases, the J end by 3 bases, with 6 bases between. Germline CDR1 reads MNHNS; CDR2 reads SASEGT. The CDR3 covers 13 residues. The chain's CDR3 is CASSELPTDTQYF. CDR3 DNA: TGTGCCAGCAGTGAACTCCCGACAGATACGCAGTATTTT.

The table lists this clonotype with many counts. The genes are TRBV4-3 and TRBJ1-5, with D maybe TRBD1 (6 bases). The germline V gene has CDR1 LGHNA and CDR2 YSLEER. Trimming removed 0 bases at V and 7 bases at J, with 13 bases between. There are 15 residues in the CDR3. CDR3 bases: TGCGCCAGCAGCCAAGATCAGGGGCGAGGGCAGCCCCAGCATTTT. It yields the protein CASSQDQGRGQPQHF.

This chain links TRBV10-3 with TRBJ2-5, with D tentatively TRBD2 (6 bases). The CDR3 consists of 14 residues. Trimming shortened V by 3 bases and J by 2 bases, and 10 bases separated the two germline ends. Germline values: CDR1 ENHRY, CDR2 SYGVKD. The CDR3 DNA reads as TGTGCCATCAGTGAAGGACTACGGCAAGAGACCCAGTACTTC. Its translation is CAISEGLRQETQYF.

This sequence joins TRBV7-2 and TRBJ2-4, with D possibly being TRBD1 (5 bases). Germline CDR1 and CDR2: SGHTA and FQGNSA. The CDR3 extends over 16 amino acids. The V gene lost 3 bases and the J gene lost 2 bases, with 14 bases spanning the gap. CDR3 loop: CASSFFSQGSKNIQYF. As DNA, the CDR3 is TGTGCCAGCAGCTTTTTTTCGCAGGGATCCAAAAACATTCAGTACTTC.

This clonotype was observed a handful of times. This chain joins TRBV7-9 and TRBJ1-2; D call uncertain. This CDR3 contains 14 residues. Germline CDR1 and CDR2: SEHNR and FQNEAQ (reference sequence). The V gene lost 5 bases and the J gene lost 4 bases, with 14 bases spanning the gap. The CDR3 DNA reads as TGTGCCAGCAGCCCTGCCTTCGGTGTCTATGGCTACACCTTC. Translated: CASSPAFGVYGYTF.

This clonotype was found many times. The V gene is TRBV5-6, the J gene TRBJ2-1; D might be TRBD2 (7 bases). This CDR3 has 17 residues. V lost 1 base to trimming and J lost 2 bases, with 16 bases between them. CDR1 SGHDT and CDR2 YYEEEE come from the germline V gene. In DNA form, the CDR3 reads TGTGCCAGCAGCTTGTGGGGGGGGGGCTTTCCCTACAATGAGCAGTTCTTC. Protein sequence: CASSLWGGGFPYNEQFF.

This clonotype has more than one count but fewer than ten. The chain recombines TRBV27 with TRBJ2-7, with unresolved D. The CDR3 extends over 15 amino acids. The ends were cut back, 5 bases at V and 5 bases at J, with 19 bases in the middle. Germline V gives CDR1 MNHEY, CDR2 SMNVEV (reference sequence). The CDR3 region has the DNA TGTGCCAGCAGTCCCTACCCTGCCTACGATGACGAGCAGTACTTC. It codes for CASSPYPAYDDEQYF.

This clonotype was counted at least ten times. The rearrangement joins TRBV6-5 to TRBJ2-4; D call uncertain. Germline V gene lookup returns CDR1 MNHEY and CDR2 SVGAGI. The CDR3 runs to 12 residues. Trimming took off 6 bases at V and 13 bases at J, with 16 bases between the two ends. The CDR3 region is CASSPYEGPQYF. CDR3 bases: TGTGCCAGCAGCCCCTACGAAGGTCCCCAGTACTTC.

Ten or more counts support this clonotype. The V call is TRBV25-1, the J call TRBJ2-3; 11 nucleotides align to TRBD2. This CDR3 has 16 amino acids. J gave up 2 bases and V 3 bases, and 4 bases lay outside the gene matches. Germline-derived CDR1 and CDR2 are MGHDK and SYGVNS. The DNA of the CDR3 is TGTGCCAGCAGTGACGGACTAGCGGGTTCCACAGATACGCAGTATTTT. Its translation is CASSDGLAGSTDTQYF.

This clonotype was counted many times. This rearrangement joins TRBV28 to TRBJ1-1; the D gene is possibly TRBD1 (5 bases). Trimming pared 4 bases from V and 5 bases from J, leaving 8 bases between. The CDR3 consists of 12 residues. Germline V gene lookup returns CDR1 MDHEN and CDR2 SYDVKM. CDR3 sequence reads: CASSSGGTEAFF. The CDR3 DNA sequence: TGTGCCAGCAGTTCGGGGGGAACTGAAGCTTTCTTT.

This clonotype was counted ten times or more. V usage is TRBV4-1 and J usage is TRBJ1-5; 10 bases are shared with TRBD1. The CDR3 consists of 15 residues. V lost 3 bases to trimming and J lost 3 bases; unmatched junction nucleotides: 2. Germline V gives CDR1 MGHRA, CDR2 YSYEKL. CDR3 in amino acids: CASSQGQGNNQPQHF. CDR3 nucleotide sequence: TGCGCCAGCAGCCAGGGACAGGGGAACAATCAGCCCCAGCATTTT.

Only a few counts were recorded for this clonotype. The rearrangement joins TRBV7-9 to TRBJ2-1; 8 bases line up with TRBD2. J lost 7 bases, V lost 5 bases, and 16 bases had no gene match. The germline CDR1 and CDR2 sequences are SEHNR and FQNEAQ (reference sequence). The CDR3 runs 17 residues. CDR3 amino acids: CASSTPLAAPVGNEQFF. The DNA of the CDR3 is TGTGCCAGCAGCACCCCACTAGCGGCCCCGGTTGGGAATGAGCAGTTCTTC.

This clonotype has ten or more counts. The genes are TRBV4-3 and TRBJ2-5; D unresolved. Between the trimmed V and J ends, which lost 1 base and 2 bases, there was a span of 5 bases. Germline-derived CDR1 and CDR2 are LGHNA and YSLEER. CDR3 size: 13 residues. This chain's CDR3 is CASSQVSQETQYF. CDR3 sequence (DNA): TGCGCCAGCAGCCAAGTTAGTCAAGAGACCCAGTACTTC.

DNA of the CDR3: TGTGCCAGCAGCATTGGGACAGGGCCGTCCTACGAGCAGTACTTC. This codes for CASSIGTGPSYEQYF. This chain joins TRBV9 and TRBJ2-7; 9 nucleotides match TRBD1. The CDR3 spans 15 residues. The germline gives CDR1 SGDLS, CDR2 YYNGEE. With 4 bases clipped from V and 1 base from J, the junction kept 6 bases outside the gene matches.

Concerning this clonotype: Its ends do not fully match the called genes, so a read error is possible. The V call is TRBV18, the J call TRBJ2-2, with D maybe TRBD1 (5 bases). Germline V CDR1 and CDR2: KGHSH, LQKENI. This CDR3 has 15 amino acids. CDR3 sequence reads: CASSPRAAVTEELFF. The CDR3 coding sequence is TGTGCCAGCTCACCCAGGGCCGCGGTGACCGAGGAGCTGTTTTTT.

This clonotype was detected ten times or more. In DNA, the CDR3 is TGTGCCAGCAGTGAAGCCAGGGCATCCAATCAGCCCCAGCATTTT. Translated: CASSEARASNQPQHF. This chain joins TRBV6-1 and TRBJ1-5; a weak D match, TRBD1 (5 bases). Trimming removed 0 bases from V and 3 bases from J, with 9 bases in between. This CDR3 has 15 amino acids. Germline CDR1 reads MNHNS; CDR2 reads SASEGT.